The clone carrying this T cell receptor (beta chain) was seen only a few times. The antigen is unknown. This specimen belongs to a study of T cell responses to AZD1222 COVID-19 vaccine. Study findings and constraints: Baseline serology detected seropositivity in only 6 or 7 AZD1222 recipients. Receipt of two AZD1222 doses was followed by a rise in Spike-specific TCR breadth and depth.

Only in-frame clones appear in the TCRdb table, and some are missing; sequencing was by immunoSEQ multiplex PCR. The table includes tens of thousands of clones, roughly 85% detected once. The V and J ends lost 5 bases and 0 bases respectively, with 11 bases between them. Per the germline V gene, CDR1 is SGDLS and CDR2 is YYNGEE. The CDR3 runs 15 residues. Sequencing used peripheral blood, obtained 28 days after the second AZD1222 dose. This clonotype was sampled from an adult who received the AZD1222 COVID-19 vaccine. The rearrangement joins TRBV9 to TRBJ1-4, with D possibly TRBD1 on 6 matching bases. The CDR3, as DNA: TGTGCCAGCAGTCTCACAGGGACAACTAATGAAAAACTGTTTTTT. The encoded protein is CASSLTGTTNEKLFF.